The 26 T cell receptor beta chains in this list originate from one sample, sequenced in a study of beta chain features in type 1 diabetes. The entirety of the isolated RNA underwent reverse transcription, so expressed TCRB transcripts were sequenced. The assay was immunoSEQ multiplex PCR, and TCRdb's table has in-frame clones only and misses some. In the table there are hundreds of thousands of clones, 15% to 18% of which are singletons. The sequencing input was naive CD4+ T cells from blood. Source of these receptors: a man between 18 and 29 years old in good health.

This clone came up a few times. This chain connects TRBV4-2 to TRBJ2-7, with TRBD2 identical over 13 bases. Germline trimming cut 5 bases from V and 3 bases from J; bases unmatched to any gene: 7. Germline V CDR1 and CDR2: LGHNA, YNFKEQ. This CDR3 is built from 16 residues. In nucleotides, the CDR3 is TGTGCCAGCAGCACACCGACTAGCGGGAGGTTCTACGAGCAGTACTTC. This gives the protein CASSTPTSGRFYEQYF.

This clone was seen a handful of times. The chain is built from TRBV4-3 and TRBJ1-6; 7 bases fit TRBD1. Per the germline V gene, CDR1 is LGHNA and CDR2 is YSLEER. J gave up 10 bases and V 3 bases, and 9 bases lay outside the gene matches. The CDR3 loop spans 15 amino acids. The chain's CDR3 is CASSQNRDSISPLHF. CDR3 coding DNA: TGCGCCAGCAGCCAGAACCGGGACAGTATCTCACCCCTCCACTTT.

This clone has just a few counts. This chain uses TRBV7-3 with TRBJ2-1; 9 bases map to TRBD2. Germline CDR1 is SGHTA and CDR2 is FQGTGA. The CDR3 spans 12 residues. After removal of 4 bases from V and 13 bases from J, the junction contained 5 bases not matched to a gene. CDR3 protein: CASSSLAGFQFF. For the CDR3, the DNA is TGTGCCAGCAGCTCCCTAGCGGGGTTTCAGTTCTTC.

The table lists this clone with a few counts. J is TRBJ2-5 and V is TRBV4-3; D may correspond to TRBD1 or TRBD2 (5 bases each). CDR3 length equals 15 residues. Germline V gene data show CDR1 as LGHNA and CDR2 as YSLEER. V was shortened by 0 bases and J by 2 bases, with 10 bases between the two germline ends. CDR3: CASSQERGRQETQYF. CDR3 sequence (DNA): TGCGCCAGCAGCCAAGAAAGGGGACGACAAGAGACCCAGTACTTC.

The rearrangement joins TRBV2 to TRBJ1-5; possibly TRBD1 for D (6 bases). Per the germline V gene, CDR1 is SNHLY and CDR2 is FYNNEI. The CDR3 loop spans 14 amino acids. Trimming removed 4 bases from V and 3 bases from J, with 10 bases in between. CDR3: CASSAGQLNQPQHF. In DNA, the CDR3 is TGTGCCAGCAGTGCTGGACAGCTCAATCAGCCCCAGCATTTT.

This clone was recorded a few times. V gene TRBV4-1 combines with J gene TRBJ2-1; no reliable D call. Trimming removed 2 bases from V and 10 bases from J, with 9 bases in between. The CDR3 has 12 amino acids. Germline V gene sequence: CDR1 MGHRA, CDR2 YSYEKL. This chain's CDR3 is CASSQPYSEQFF. The CDR3 nucleotides read TGCGCCAGCAGCCAACCCTACTCCGAGCAGTTCTTC.

The chain is built from TRBV7-9 and TRBJ1-2; 8 nucleotides match TRBD1. With V trimmed by 4 bases and J by 6 bases, 10 bases remained unmatched. This CDR3 spans 15 amino acids. Germline values: CDR1 SEHNR, CDR2 FQNEAQ (reference sequence). CDR3 bases: TGTGCCAGCAGCTCAATCCAACAGGGGGTACATGGCTACACCTTC. Protein: CASSSIQQGVHGYTF.

The sample holds a few counts of this clone. V usage is TRBV5-6 and J usage is TRBJ1-1, with a tentative D call TRBD1 (6 bases). V lost 4 bases, J lost 7 bases, and 17 bases lay in between. Germline V lookup: CDR1 SGHDT, CDR2 YYEEEE. CDR3 length: 14 residues. The CDR3 DNA reads as TGTGCCAGCAGCCCTGTGGGGGCATTCCTTGAAGCTTTCTTT. Protein: CASSPVGAFLEAFF.

The rearrangement uses TRBV6-5 and TRBJ2-1; the D gene is possibly TRBD1 (6 bases). The V end was cut by 2 bases, the J end by 5 bases, with 10 bases between. This CDR3 has 14 residues. Germline V gene sequence: CDR1 MNHEY, CDR2 SVGAGI. CDR3 in DNA: TGTGCCAGCAGTTACAGGACAGAGGACAATGAGCAGTTCTTC. Translated, it gives CASSYRTEDNEQFF.

V usage is TRBV4-1 and J usage is TRBJ2-7; D is possibly TRBD1 or TRBD2 (5 bases each). This CDR3 has 15 residues. Between the trimmed V and J ends, which lost 4 bases and 3 bases, there was a span of 16 bases. CDR1 is MGHRA, CDR2 YSYEKL, per germline. The CDR3 DNA is TGCGCCAGCAGCCCAGGGACCGTGGAACACTACGAGCAGTACTTC. It yields the protein CASSPGTVEHYEQYF.

This sequence joins TRBV9 and TRBJ2-3; 11 bases are shared with TRBD2. Germline V gene data show CDR1 as SGDLS and CDR2 as YYNGEE. CDR3 length: 18 residues. Unmatched junction bases numbered 7, after V lost 0 bases and J lost 1 base. Here the CDR3 DNA reads TGTGCCAGCAGCGTAGGTGATAGCGGGGGGGCCGGCACAGATACGCAGTATTTT. This translates into CASSVGDSGGAGTDTQYF.

The chain employs TRBV25-1 and TRBJ2-2; 10 nucleotides align to TRBD2. Looked up from germline, CDR1 is MGHDK and CDR2 is SYGVNS. The CDR3 consists of 16 residues. V was clipped by 6 bases and J by 4 bases; unmatched bases: 8. This chain's CDR3 is CASSVLEREGTGELFF. DNA for the CDR3: TGTGCCAGCAGCGTCCTTGAGCGGGAGGGCACCGGGGAGCTGTTTTTT. Full variable domain (remainder filled in from reference TRBV25-1 and TRBJ2-2): EADIYQTPRYLVIGTGKKITLECSQTMGHDKMYWYQQDPGMELHLIHYSYGVNSTEKGDLSSESTVSRIRTEHFPLTLESARPSHTSQYLCASSVLEREGTGELFFGEGSRLTVL.

This clone came up a few times. This sequence joins TRBV4-1 and TRBJ2-5; D could derive from TRBD1 or TRBD2 (5 bases each). V was cut by 4 bases and J by 4 bases, with 13 bases left in between. The CDR3 spans 14 residues. Germline CDR1 is MGHRA and CDR2 is YSYEKL. The CDR3 loop is CASSRDPQGETQYF. The CDR3 DNA is TGCGCCAGCAGCCGGGACCCCCAGGGAGAGACCCAGTACTTC.

This clone was counted between two and nine times. This rearrangement joins TRBV6-4 to TRBJ2-4; no clear D. CDR1 is MRHNA and CDR2 is SNTAGT in the germline V gene. V lost 0 bases, J lost 6 bases, and 9 bases lay in between. The CDR3 runs to 14 residues. This CDR3 reads CASSDSRAGNIQYF. Here the CDR3 DNA reads TGTGCCAGCAGTGACTCTAGGGCCGGAAACATTCAGTACTTC.

The V call is TRBV19, the J call TRBJ1-4; D remains unclear. There are 14 residues in the CDR3. Germline V gene data show CDR1 as LNHDA and CDR2 as SQIVND (reference sequence). The CDR3 DNA reads as TGTGCAACATCCGACACATCAACTAATGAAAAACTGTTTTTT. Protein: CATSDTSTNEKLFF.

This clone was seen a few times. CDR3 region: CASSIDGATLGSYEQYF. In nucleotides, the CDR3 is TGTGCCAGTAGTATAGATGGCGCAACCCTAGGATCCTACGAGCAGTACTTC. The chain carries TRBV19 and TRBJ2-7, with unresolved D. Trimming left V 0 bases short and J 1 base short, with 16 bases between. This CDR3 spans 17 amino acids. The germline CDR1 and CDR2 sequences are LNHDA and SQIVND (reference sequence).

This clone occurred a few times. CDR3 amino acids: CASGTLSGMKSYEQYF. CDR3 in DNA: TGTGCTAGTGGCACCCTTAGCGGGATGAAATCCTACGAGCAGTACTTC. The chain is built from TRBV12-5 and TRBJ2-7; 8 positions agree with TRBD2. The CDR3 loop spans 16 amino acids. Germline trimming cut 6 bases from V and 1 base from J; bases unmatched to any gene: 11. CDR1 and CDR2 from the germline V gene are LGHNT and FRNRAP.

Only a few counts were recorded for this clone. V is TRBV11-1 and J is TRBJ2-2; D is ambiguous. The CDR3 has 14 residues. V was cut by 5 bases and J by 3 bases, with 10 bases left in between. From germline, CDR1 is SGHAT and CDR2 FQDESV (reference sequence). CDR3 in DNA: TGTGCCAGCAGCCCACCGGTGGACACCGGGGAGCTGTTTTTT. This translates into CASSPPVDTGELFF.

The rearrangement uses TRBV9 and TRBJ1-1; D is perhaps TRBD1 (5 bases). V was pared by 0 bases and J by 7 bases, with 13 bases between. The CDR3 is made up of 14 amino acids. CDR1 is SGDLS, CDR2 YYNGEE, per germline. In DNA form, the CDR3 reads TGTGCCAGCAGCGTAGAGCCAGGGTCGCATGAAGCTTTCTTT. This sequence encodes CASSVEPGSHEAFF.

The genes are TRBV30 and TRBJ2-5; no firm D call. Trimming left V 2 bases short and J 2 bases short, with 9 bases between. The CDR3 has 13 residues. Germline CDR1 GTSNPN, CDR2 SVGIG (reference sequence). Here the CDR3 DNA reads TGTGCCTGGAGTCTGGTGGCTCAAGAGACCCAGTACTTC. It codes for CAWSLVAQETQYF.

The chain has TRBV21-1 and TRBJ2-5. TRBV21-1 is termed a pseudogene. This CDR3 spans 15 amino acids. CDR3 amino acids: CASTPLVDWGETQYF. The CDR3 DNA reads TGTGCCAGCACGCCTTTAGTAGACTGGGGTGAGACCCAGTACTTC.

The chain links TRBV6-6 to TRBJ2-4, with TRBD2 as a possible D gene (6 bases). The CDR3 extends over 15 amino acids. The germline gives CDR1 MNHNY, CDR2 SVGAGI (reference sequence). V dropped 6 bases and J dropped 5 bases, with 17 bases sitting between them. The CDR3 DNA reads TGTGCCAGCAGACCCCCCGGGGGTTTACAAAACATTCAGTACTTC. Protein sequence: CASRPPGGLQNIQYF.

The genes are TRBV30 and TRBJ2-3; no clear D. V was pared by 7 bases and J by 0 bases, with 23 bases between. Looked up from germline, CDR1 is GTSNPN and CDR2 is SVGIG (reference sequence). The CDR3 has 17 amino acids. The CDR3 region has the DNA TGTGCCTCAACCCGCGACGGAATCATTACTAGCACAGATACGCAGTATTTT. The encoded protein is CASTRDGIITSTDTQYF.

V and J are TRBV19 and TRBJ1-2; D perhaps matches TRBD1 (5 bases). CDR3 length: 13 residues. Germline values: CDR1 LNHDA, CDR2 SQIVND (reference sequence). Deletions cut 3 bases from V and 13 bases from J, with 18 bases between. CDR3 protein: CASSIRSKDRITF. CDR3 sequence (DNA): TGTGCCAGTAGTATTCGTTCGAAAGACAGAATCACCTTC.

The J gene is TRBJ2-7, the V gene TRBV19; 10 bases map to TRBD1. Unmatched junction bases numbered 7, after V lost 7 bases and J lost 4 bases. The length of the CDR3 is 14 residues. Germline lookup yields CDR1 LNHDA and CDR2 SQIVND (reference sequence). Here the CDR3 reads CASIPTGGPYEQYF. DNA of the CDR3: TGTGCCAGTATCCCGACAGGGGGCCCTTACGAGCAGTACTTC. Full variable domain (remainder filled in from reference TRBV19 and TRBJ2-7): DGGITQSPKYLFRKEGQNVTLSCEQNLNHDAMYWYRQDPGQGLRLIYYSQIVNDFQKGDIAEGYSVSREKKESFPLTVTSAQKNPTAFYLCASIPTGGPYEQYFGPGTRLTVT.

This clone was detected a few times. The CDR3 is CAISDGTGGVNTEAFF. CDR3 sequence (DNA): TGTGCCATCAGTGATGGGACAGGGGGAGTGAACACTGAAGCTTTCTTT. V is TRBV10-3 and J is TRBJ1-1; TRBD1 agrees at 11 bases. The V gene's germline CDR1 is ENHRY and CDR2 SYGVKD. This CDR3 is 16 amino acids long. Trimming cost V 3 bases and J 0 bases; bases outside gene matches: 3.